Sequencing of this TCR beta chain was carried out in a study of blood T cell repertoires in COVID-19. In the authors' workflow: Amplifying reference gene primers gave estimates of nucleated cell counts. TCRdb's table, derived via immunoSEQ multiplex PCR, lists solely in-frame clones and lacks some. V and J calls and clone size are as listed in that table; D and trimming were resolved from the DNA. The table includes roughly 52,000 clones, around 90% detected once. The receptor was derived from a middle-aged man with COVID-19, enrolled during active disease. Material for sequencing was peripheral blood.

CDR3 DNA sequence: TGTGCCACCAGTGATAACCTCAGGGGGTTGGTTAACTACGAGCAGTACTTC. Protein product: CATSDNLRGLVNYEQYF. This chain links TRBV24-1 with TRBJ2-7; 7 bases agree with TRBD1. Trimming took 3 bases from V and 3 from J; bases not matched to a gene: 13. The CDR3 totals 17 residues. The germline V gene has CDR1 KGHDR and CDR2 SFDVKD.